This record looks at one T cell receptor (beta chain) sequence and its context. Distinct nucleotide sequences in the sample also encode this CDR3. Measured with immunoSEQ multiplex PCR; TCRdb has only the in-frame clones, and not every one. The sample yields 250,000 to 350,000 clones, roughly 80% seen once. Seattle researchers signed up patients amid active infection and tracked them longitudinally. The CDR3 sequence is 13 residues long. Trimming left V 4 bases short and J 1 base short, with 6 bases between. Germline CDR1 and CDR2: SGDLS and YYNGEE. This specimen comes from a study of blood T cell repertoires in COVID-19.

The sequencing sample was made of peripheral blood. The V gene is TRBV9, the J gene TRBJ1-3; D not certain. The TCR originated in an older person with COVID-19, enrolled during active disease. The CDR3 protein is CASSLSSGNTIYF. The CDR3 region has the DNA TGTGCCAGCAGCCTGTCTTCTGGAAACACCATATATTTT.